This entry features one T cell receptor (beta chain) sequence. Antigen: not known. The data belong to a study of T cell responses to AZD1222 COVID-19 vaccine. Study results and caveats: Every sample of the repertoires postdated the peak T cell response. Unmutated regions of variants are reportedly targeted by nearly half of spike-specific TCRs.

Using immunoSEQ multiplex PCR, the repertoire was profiled, and TCRdb retains in-frame clones only, with some absent. Here the sample spans roughly 150,000 clones, 94% being singletons. This CDR3 has 15 amino acids. V was clipped by 7 bases and J by 4 bases, with 20 bases between them. Per the germline V gene, CDR1 is MNHEY and CDR2 is SVGAGI. This sequence joins TRBV6-5 and TRBJ2-7; TRBD1 or TRBD2 may be the D gene (5 bases each). Source: peripheral blood, taken 28 days after the second AZD1222 dose. This TCR was recovered from an adult who received the AZD1222 COVID-19 vaccine. The CDR3 is CASIKGRGVRYEQYF. As DNA, the CDR3 is TGTGCCAGCATTAAAGGAAGGGGAGTTCGGTACGAGCAGTACTTC.